Detailed here is one T cell receptor beta chain. Naive-designated CD8 cells lacked CD45RO, were positively enriched for CCR7, and omitted terminally differentiated effector memory CD45RA+ cells. The data were obtained in a study of shared clonotypes between healthy human individuals. Deep-level assay runs were performed. The data were produced by immunoSEQ multiplex PCR, yet TCRdb's version contains in-frame clones alone and is incomplete. The table has under 700,000 clones, roughly 95% seen once. V lost 1 base to trimming and J lost 4 bases; unmatched junction nucleotides: 3. The length of the CDR3 is 15 residues. Germline V lookup: CDR1 SGHRS, CDR2 YFSETQ.

The specimen was naive CD8+ T cells sorted from blood. The rearrangement joins TRBV5-1 to TRBJ2-1; 9 bases are a match to TRBD2. The receptor was isolated from a woman in her 30s in good health. CDR3 DNA sequence: TGCGCCAGCAGCTTGAGACTAGCGGTTTACAATGAGCAGTTCTTC. Its translation: CASSLRLAVYNEQFF. Drawing the rest from reference TRBV5-1 and TRBJ2-1, the complete variable domain is KAGVTQTPRYLIKTRGQQVTLSCSPISGHRSVSWYQQTPGQGLQFLFEYFSETQRNKGNFPGRFSGRQFSNSRSEMNVSTLELGDSALYLCASSLRLAVYNEQFFGPGTRLTVL.